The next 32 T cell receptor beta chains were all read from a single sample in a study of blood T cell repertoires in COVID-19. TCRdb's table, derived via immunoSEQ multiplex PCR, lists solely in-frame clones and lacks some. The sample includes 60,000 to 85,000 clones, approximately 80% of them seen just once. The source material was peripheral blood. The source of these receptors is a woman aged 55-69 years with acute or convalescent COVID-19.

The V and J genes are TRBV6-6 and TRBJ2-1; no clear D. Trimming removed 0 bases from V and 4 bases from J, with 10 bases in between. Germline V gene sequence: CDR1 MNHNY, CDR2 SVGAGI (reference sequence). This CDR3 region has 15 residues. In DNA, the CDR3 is TGTGCCAGCAGTTACTCGCCTTCAGGTTACAATGAGCAGTTCTTC. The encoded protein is CASSYSPSGYNEQFF.

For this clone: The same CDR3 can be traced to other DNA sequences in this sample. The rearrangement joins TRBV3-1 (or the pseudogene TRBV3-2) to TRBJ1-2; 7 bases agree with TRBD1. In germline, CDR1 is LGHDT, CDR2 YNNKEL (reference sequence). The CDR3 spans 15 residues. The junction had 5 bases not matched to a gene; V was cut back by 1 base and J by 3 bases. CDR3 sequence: CASSQGQQGHYGYTF. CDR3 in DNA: TGTGCCAGCAGCCAAGGTCAACAGGGGCACTATGGCTACACCTTC.

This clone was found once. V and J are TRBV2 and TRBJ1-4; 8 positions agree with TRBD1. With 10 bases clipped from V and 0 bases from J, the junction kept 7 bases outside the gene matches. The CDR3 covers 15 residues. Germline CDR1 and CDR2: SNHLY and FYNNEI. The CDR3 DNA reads TGTGCCATCGGGGACAGGCCTGCAACTAATGAAAAACTGTTTTTT. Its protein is CAIGDRPATNEKLFF.

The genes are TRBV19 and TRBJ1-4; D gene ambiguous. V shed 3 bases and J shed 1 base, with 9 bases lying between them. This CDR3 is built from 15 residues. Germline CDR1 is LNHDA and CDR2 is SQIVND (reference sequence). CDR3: CASSITAGTNEKLFF. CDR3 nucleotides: TGTGCCAGTAGTATTACGGCGGGAACTAATGAAAAACTGTTTTTT.

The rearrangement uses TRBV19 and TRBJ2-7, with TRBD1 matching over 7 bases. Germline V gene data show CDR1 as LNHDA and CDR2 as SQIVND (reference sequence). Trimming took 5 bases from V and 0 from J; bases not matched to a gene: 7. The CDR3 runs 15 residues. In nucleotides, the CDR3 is TGTGCCAGTAGTCATCCCGGGACAGCCTCCTACGAGCAGTACTTC. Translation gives CASSHPGTASYEQYF.

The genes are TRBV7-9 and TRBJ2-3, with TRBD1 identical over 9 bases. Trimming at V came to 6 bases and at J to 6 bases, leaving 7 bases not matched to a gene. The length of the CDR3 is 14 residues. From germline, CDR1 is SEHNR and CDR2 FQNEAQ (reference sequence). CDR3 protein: CASRLDRGGDTQYF. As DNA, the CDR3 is TGTGCCAGCAGACTGGACAGGGGTGGGGATACGCAGTATTTT.

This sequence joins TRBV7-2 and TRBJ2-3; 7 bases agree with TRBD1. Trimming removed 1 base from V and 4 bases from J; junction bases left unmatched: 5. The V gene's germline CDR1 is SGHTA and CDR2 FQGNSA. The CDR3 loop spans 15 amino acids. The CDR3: CASSLDRGQADTQYF. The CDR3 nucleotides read TGTGCCAGCAGCTTAGACAGGGGACAAGCAGATACGCAGTATTTT. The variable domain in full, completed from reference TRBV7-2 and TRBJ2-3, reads GAGVSQSPSNKVTEKGKDVELRCDPISGHTALYWYRQSLGQGLEFLIYFQGNSAPDKSGLPSDRFSAERTGGSVSTLTIQRTQQEDSAVYLCASSLDRGQADTQYFGPGTRLTVL.

The CDR3, as DNA: TGTGCCAGCAGTTACTTCCGCGTTGAGCGCACTGAAGCTTTCTTT. Its protein product is CASSYFRVERTEAFF. V and J are TRBV6-5 and TRBJ1-1; D unresolved. This CDR3 contains 15 residues. CDR1 and CDR2 (germline): MNHEY, SVGAGI. Trimming removed 1 base at V and 4 bases at J, with 13 bases between.

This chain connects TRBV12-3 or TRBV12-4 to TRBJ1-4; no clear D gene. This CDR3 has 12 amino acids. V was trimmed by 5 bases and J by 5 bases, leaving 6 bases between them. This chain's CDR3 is CASSPPNEKLFF. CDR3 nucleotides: TGTGCCAGCAGTCCCCCGAATGAAAAACTGTTTTTT.

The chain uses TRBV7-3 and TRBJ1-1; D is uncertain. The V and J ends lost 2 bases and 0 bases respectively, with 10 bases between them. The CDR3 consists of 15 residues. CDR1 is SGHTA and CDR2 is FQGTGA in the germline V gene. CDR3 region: CASSLLSQLNTEAFF. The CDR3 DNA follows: TGTGCCAGCAGCTTATTGTCACAGTTGAACACTGAAGCTTTCTTT.

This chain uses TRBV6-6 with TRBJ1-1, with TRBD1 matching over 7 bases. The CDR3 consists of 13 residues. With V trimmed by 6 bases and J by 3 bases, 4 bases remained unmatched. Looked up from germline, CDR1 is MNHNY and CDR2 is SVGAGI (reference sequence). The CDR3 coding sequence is TGTGCCAGCAGAAGACAGGGATACACTGAAGCTTTCTTT. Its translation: CASRRQGYTEAFF.

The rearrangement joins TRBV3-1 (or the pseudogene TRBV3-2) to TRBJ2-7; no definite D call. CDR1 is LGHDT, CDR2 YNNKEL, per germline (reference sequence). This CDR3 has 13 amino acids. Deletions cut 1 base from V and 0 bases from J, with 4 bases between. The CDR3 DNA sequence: TGTGCCAGCAGCCAAGGTAGCTCCTACGAGCAGTACTTC. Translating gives CASSQGSSYEQYF.

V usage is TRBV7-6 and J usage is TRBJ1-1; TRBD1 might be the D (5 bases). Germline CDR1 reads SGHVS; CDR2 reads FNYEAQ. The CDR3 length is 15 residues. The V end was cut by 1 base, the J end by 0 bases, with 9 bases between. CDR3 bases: TGTGCCAGCAGCTTAGAGGCAGGGCTGAACACTGAAGCTTTCTTT. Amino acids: CASSLEAGLNTEAFF.

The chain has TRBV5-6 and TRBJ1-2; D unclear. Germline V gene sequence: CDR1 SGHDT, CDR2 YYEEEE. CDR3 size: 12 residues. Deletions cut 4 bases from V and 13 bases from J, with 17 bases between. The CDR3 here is CASSPLTNPLTF. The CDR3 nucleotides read TGTGCCAGCAGCCCGCTGACAAACCCCCTCACCTTC.

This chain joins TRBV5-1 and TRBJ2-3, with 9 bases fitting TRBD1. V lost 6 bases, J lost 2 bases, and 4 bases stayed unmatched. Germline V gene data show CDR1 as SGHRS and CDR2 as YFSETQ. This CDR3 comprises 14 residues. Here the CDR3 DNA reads TGCGCCAGCACCGGGACAGGGCCCACAGATACGCAGTATTTT. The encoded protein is CASTGTGPTDTQYF.

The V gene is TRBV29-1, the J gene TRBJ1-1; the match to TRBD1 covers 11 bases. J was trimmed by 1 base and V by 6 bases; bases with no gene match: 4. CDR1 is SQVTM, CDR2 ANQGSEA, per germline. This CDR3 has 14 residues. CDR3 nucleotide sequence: TGCAGCGTAGGACAGGGGGCAACGAACACTGAAGCTTTCTTT. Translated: CSVGQGATNTEAFF.

CDR3 in DNA: TGTGCCAGCAGCGTAACCCCTAGTAGTCCGATTAGCACAGATACGCAGTATTTT. Its protein product is CASSVTPSSPISTDTQYF. The J gene is TRBJ2-3, the V gene TRBV9; D uncertain. Germline lookup yields CDR1 SGDLS and CDR2 YYNGEE. The CDR3 has 18 amino acids. Trimming left V 1 base short and J 0 bases short, with 18 bases between. The entire variable domain, with the rest obtained from reference TRBV9 and TRBJ2-3, is as follows: DSGVTQTPKHLITATGQRVTLRCSPRSGDLSVYWYQQSLDQGLQFLIQYYNGEERAKGNILERFSAQQFPDLHSELNLSSLELGDSALYFCASSVTPSSPISTDTQYFGPGTRLTVL.

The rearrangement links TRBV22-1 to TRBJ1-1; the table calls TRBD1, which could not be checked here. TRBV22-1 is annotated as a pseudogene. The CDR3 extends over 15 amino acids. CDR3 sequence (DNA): TGTCCTGGGAGCGCACAGGGACAAAGGAACACTGAAGCTTTCTTT. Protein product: CPGSAQGQRNTEAFF.

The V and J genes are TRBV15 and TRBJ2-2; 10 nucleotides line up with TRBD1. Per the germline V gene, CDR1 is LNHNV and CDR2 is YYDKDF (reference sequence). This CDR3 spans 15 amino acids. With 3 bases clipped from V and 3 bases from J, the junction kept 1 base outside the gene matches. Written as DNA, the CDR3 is TGTGCCACCAGCAGGACAGGGGGCTACACCGGGGAGCTGTTTTTT. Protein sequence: CATSRTGGYTGELFF.

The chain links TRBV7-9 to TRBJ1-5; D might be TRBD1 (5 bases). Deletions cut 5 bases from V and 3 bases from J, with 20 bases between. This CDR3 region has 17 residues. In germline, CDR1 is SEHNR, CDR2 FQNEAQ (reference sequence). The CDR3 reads CASSTTLGGGHNQPQHF. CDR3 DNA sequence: TGTGCCAGCAGCACTACTTTGGGCGGGGGTCACAATCAGCCCCAGCATTTT.

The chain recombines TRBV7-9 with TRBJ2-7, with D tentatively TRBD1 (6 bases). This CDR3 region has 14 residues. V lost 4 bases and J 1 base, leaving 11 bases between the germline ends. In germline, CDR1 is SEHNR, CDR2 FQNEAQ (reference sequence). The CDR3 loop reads CASSSGVDSYEQYF. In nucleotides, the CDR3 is TGTGCCAGCAGCTCAGGGGTGGATTCCTACGAGCAGTACTTC.

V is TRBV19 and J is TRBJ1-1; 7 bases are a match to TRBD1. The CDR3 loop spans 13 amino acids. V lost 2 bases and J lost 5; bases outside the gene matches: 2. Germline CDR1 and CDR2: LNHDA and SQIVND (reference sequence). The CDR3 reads CASSIYRGTEAFF. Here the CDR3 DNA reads TGTGCCAGTAGTATATACAGGGGTACTGAAGCTTTCTTT.

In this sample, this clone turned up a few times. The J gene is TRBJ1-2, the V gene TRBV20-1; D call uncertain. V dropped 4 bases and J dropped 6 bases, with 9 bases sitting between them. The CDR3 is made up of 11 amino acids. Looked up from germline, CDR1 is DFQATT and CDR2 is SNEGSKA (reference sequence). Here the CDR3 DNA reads TGCAGTGCTACGGAGGTGAATGGCTACACCTTC. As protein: CSATEVNGYTF.

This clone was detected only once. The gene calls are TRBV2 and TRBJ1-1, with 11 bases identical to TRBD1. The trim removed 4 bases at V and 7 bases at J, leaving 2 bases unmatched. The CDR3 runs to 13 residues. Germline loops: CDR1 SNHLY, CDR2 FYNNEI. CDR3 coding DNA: TGTGCCAGCAGTGGGACAGGGGGCTTTGAAGCTTTCTTT. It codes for CASSGTGGFEAFF. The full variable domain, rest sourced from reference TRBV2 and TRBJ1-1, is EPEVTQTPSHQVTQMGQEVILRCVPISNHLYFYWYRQILGQKVEFLVSFYNNEISEKSEIFDDQFSVERPDGSNFTLKIRSTKLEDSAMYFCASSGTGGFEAFFGQGTRLTVV.

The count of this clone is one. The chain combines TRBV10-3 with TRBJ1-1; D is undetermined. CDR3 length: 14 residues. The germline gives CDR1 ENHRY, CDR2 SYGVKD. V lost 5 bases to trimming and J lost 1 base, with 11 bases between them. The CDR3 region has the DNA TGTGCCATCAGTTCCCTTTCAGAGAACACTGAAGCTTTCTTT. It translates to CAISSLSENTEAFF.

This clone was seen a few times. CDR3 protein: CATSDHQGSSYNEQFF. In nucleotides, the CDR3 is TGTGCCACCAGTGATCATCAGGGGTCCTCCTACAATGAGCAGTTCTTC. The chain recombines TRBV24-1 with TRBJ2-1, with D perhaps matching TRBD1 (6 bases). The germline V gene has CDR1 KGHDR and CDR2 SFDVKD. The V and J ends lost 3 bases and 0 bases respectively, with 11 bases between them. This CDR3 has 16 amino acids.

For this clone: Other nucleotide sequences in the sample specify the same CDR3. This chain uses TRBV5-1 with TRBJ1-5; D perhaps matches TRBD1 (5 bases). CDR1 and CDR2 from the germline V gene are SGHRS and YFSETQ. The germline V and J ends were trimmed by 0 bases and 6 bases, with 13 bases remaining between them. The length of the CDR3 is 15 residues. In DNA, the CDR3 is TGCGCCAGCAGCTTGGCGGGGGGAGGAGGTCAGCCCCAGCATTTT. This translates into CASSLAGGGGQPQHF.

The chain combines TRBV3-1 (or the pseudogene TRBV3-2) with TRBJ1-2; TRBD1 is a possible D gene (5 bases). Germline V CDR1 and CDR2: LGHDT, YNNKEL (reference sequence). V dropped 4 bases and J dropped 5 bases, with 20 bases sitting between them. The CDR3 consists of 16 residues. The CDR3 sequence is CASSLNGGNPLYGYTF. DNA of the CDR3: TGTGCCAGCAGCCTTAATGGGGGGAACCCTCTTTATGGCTACACCTTC.

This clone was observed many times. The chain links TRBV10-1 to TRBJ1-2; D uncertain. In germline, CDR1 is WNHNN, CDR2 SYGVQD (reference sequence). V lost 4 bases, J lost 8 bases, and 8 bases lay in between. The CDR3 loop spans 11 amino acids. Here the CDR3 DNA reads TGCGCCAGCAGTGTTACGACAGGCTACACCTTC. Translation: CASSVTTGYTF.

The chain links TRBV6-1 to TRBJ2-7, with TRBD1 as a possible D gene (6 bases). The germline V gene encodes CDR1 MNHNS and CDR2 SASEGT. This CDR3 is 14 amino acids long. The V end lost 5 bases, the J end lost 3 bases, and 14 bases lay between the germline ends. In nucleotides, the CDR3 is TGTGCCAGCAGTTCTACGACAGGTTTCTACGAGCAGTACTTC. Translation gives CASSSTTGFYEQYF.

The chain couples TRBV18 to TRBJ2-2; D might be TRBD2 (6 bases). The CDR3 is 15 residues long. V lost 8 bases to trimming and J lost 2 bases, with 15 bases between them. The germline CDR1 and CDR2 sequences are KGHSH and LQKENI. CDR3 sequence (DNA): TGTGCCAGCACCCTGGAGGGCGATAACACCGGGGAGCTGTTTTTT. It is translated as CASTLEGDNTGELFF.

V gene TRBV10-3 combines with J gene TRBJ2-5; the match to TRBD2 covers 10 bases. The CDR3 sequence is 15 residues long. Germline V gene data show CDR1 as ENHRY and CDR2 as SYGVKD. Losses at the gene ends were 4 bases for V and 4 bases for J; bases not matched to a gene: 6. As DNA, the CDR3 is TGTGCCATCAGTGCTCCTAGCGGGGGACGAGAGACCCAGTACTTC. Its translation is CAISAPSGGRETQYF.